This T cell receptor beta chain was profiled in a study of blood T cells in healthy people across ages. The study's findings and limits: Long-lived donors had more naive CD4+ cells and higher diversity than aged donors.

CDR3 length: 14 amino acids. Germline CDR1 and CDR2: LNHNV and YYDKDF (reference sequence). Between the trimmed V and J ends, which lost 1 base and 3 bases, there was a span of 6 bases. As to this clonotype: Its antigen is not known.

Peripheral blood from each donor was collected in a volume of 8.5 to 10 milliliters. The authors ran a second PCR of 7 to 11 cycles using a sample-barcoded 5' primer and a J-beta primer mix. TCRdb used MiXCR to reprocess the 5' RACE reads, holding one entry per CDR3 protein. The sample includes hundreds of thousands of distinct CDR3 sequences, approximately 49% of them seen just once. The sequence derives from a woman in her sixties or seventies in good health. The J gene is TRBJ2-2, the V gene TRBV15, with D unresolved. The sample taken for sequencing was blood. The CDR3 sequence is CATSRGSDTGELFF. CDR3 sequence (DNA): TGTGCCACCAGCAGAGGGTCTGACACCGGGGAGCTGTTTTTT.